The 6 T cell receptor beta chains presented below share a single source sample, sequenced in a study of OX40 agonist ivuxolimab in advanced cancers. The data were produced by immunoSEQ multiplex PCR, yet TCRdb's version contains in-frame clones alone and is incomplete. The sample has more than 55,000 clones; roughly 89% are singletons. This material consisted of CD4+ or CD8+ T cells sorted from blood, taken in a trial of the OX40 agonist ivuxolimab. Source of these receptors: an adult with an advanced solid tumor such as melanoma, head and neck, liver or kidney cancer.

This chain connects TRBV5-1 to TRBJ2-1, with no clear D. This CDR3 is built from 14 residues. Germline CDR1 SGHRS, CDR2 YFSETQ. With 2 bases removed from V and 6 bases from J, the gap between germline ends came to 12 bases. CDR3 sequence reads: CASSFAAPLNEQFF. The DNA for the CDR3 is TGCGCCAGCAGCTTCGCGGCCCCCCTCAATGAGCAGTTCTTC.

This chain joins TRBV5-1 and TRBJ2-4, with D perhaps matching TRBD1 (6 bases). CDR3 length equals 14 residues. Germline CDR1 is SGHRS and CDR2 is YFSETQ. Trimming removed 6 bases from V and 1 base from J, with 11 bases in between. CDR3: CASMAGAAKNIQYF. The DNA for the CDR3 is TGCGCCAGCATGGCAGGGGCCGCCAAAAACATTCAGTACTTC.

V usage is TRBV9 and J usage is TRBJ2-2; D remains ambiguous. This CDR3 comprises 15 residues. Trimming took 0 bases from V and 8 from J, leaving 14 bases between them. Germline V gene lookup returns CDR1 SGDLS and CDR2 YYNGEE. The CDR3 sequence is CASSVGRSEVGELFF. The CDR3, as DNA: TGTGCCAGCAGCGTAGGACGGTCCGAGGTTGGGGAGCTGTTTTTT.

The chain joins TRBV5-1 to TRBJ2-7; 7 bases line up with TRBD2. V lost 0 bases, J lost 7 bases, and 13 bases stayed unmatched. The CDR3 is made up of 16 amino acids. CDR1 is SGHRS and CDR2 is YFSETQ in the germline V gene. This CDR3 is CASSLAGRAFTGEQYF. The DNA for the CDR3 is TGCGCCAGCAGCTTGGCAGGGAGGGCGTTCACGGGGGAGCAGTACTTC. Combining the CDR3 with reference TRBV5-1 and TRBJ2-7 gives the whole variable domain KAGVTQTPRYLIKTRGQQVTLSCSPISGHRSVSWYQQTPGQGLQFLFEYFSETQRNKGNFPGRFSGRQFSNSRSEMNVSTLELGDSALYLCASSLAGRAFTGEQYFGPGTRLTVT.

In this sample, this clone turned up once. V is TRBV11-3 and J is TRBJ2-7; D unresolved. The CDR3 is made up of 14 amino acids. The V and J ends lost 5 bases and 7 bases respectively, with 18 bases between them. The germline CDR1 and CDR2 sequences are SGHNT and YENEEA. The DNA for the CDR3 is TGTGCCAGCAGCCCAAACCTTGAGGTAGGGGAGCAGTACTTC. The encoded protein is CASSPNLEVGEQYF. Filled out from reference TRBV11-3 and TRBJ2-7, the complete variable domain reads EAGVVQSPRYKIIEKKQPVAFWCNPISGHNTLYWYLQNLGQGPELLIRYENEEAVDDSQLPKDRFSAERLKGVDSTLKIQPAELGDSAVYLCASSPNLEVGEQYFGPGTRLTVT.

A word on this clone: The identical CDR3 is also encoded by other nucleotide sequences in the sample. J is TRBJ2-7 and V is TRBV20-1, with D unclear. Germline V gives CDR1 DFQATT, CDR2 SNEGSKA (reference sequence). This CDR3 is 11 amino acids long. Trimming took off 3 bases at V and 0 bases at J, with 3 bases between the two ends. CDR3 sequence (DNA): TGCAGTGCTAGGGTCTCCTACGAGCAGTACTTC. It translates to CSARVSYEQYF.